The 21 T cell receptor beta chains in this list originate from one sample, sequenced in a study of T cell responses to AZD1222 COVID-19 vaccine. Repertoires were generated with immunoSEQ multiplex PCR, while TCRdb's copy carries only in-frame clones and drops some. The sample contains 120,000 to 150,000 clones, approximately 85% of which appear only once. The sequenced sample was peripheral blood, obtained 28 days after the second dose of the MenACWY control vaccine. The receptors stem from an adult who received the MenACWY meningococcal vaccine as a control.

This clone is a singleton in its sample. The CDR3 here is CASSEPGLASYNEQFF. In DNA form, the CDR3 reads TGTGCCAGCAGCGAACCGGGACTAGCGTCTTACAATGAGCAGTTCTTC. V usage is TRBV7-2 and J usage is TRBJ2-1; 10 nucleotides agree with TRBD2. V was clipped by 5 bases and J by 4 bases; unmatched bases: 8. The CDR3 contains 16 residues. Looked up from germline, CDR1 is SGHTA and CDR2 is FQGNSA.

This clone showed up just a few times. The rearrangement uses TRBV4-3 and TRBJ1-1; maybe TRBD1 (6 bases). V was clipped by 0 bases and J by 4 bases, with 12 bases between them. CDR3 length: 15 residues. Germline V gene sequence: CDR1 LGHNA, CDR2 YSLEER. The CDR3 DNA is TGCGCCAGCAGCCAAGATGGGAGGGGGAGCACTGAAGCTTTCTTT. It codes for CASSQDGRGSTEAFF.

The chain combines TRBV5-1 with TRBJ2-7; D might be TRBD1 or TRBD2, each matching 5 bases. Trimming removed 4 bases from V and 3 bases from J, with 11 bases in between. The CDR3 covers 13 residues. Germline V gives CDR1 SGHRS, CDR2 YFSETQ. The CDR3 coding sequence is TGCGCCAGCAGCCGGGACGGATTCTACGAGCAGTACTTC. As protein: CASSRDGFYEQYF.

The chain has TRBV6-5 and TRBJ1-2, with D perhaps matching TRBD1 (6 bases). V was cut by 2 bases and J by 6 bases, with 16 bases left in between. Per the germline V gene, CDR1 is MNHEY and CDR2 is SVGAGI. The CDR3 is 15 residues long. DNA of the CDR3: TGTGCCAGCAGTTACCAAGGGGGGGCTTCGGATGGCTACACCTTC. Translated, it gives CASSYQGGASDGYTF.

This chain connects TRBV7-2 to TRBJ1-2; D might be TRBD1 (5 bases). Germline CDR1 is SGHTA and CDR2 is FQGNSA. The germline V and J ends were trimmed by 1 base and 3 bases, with 12 bases remaining between them. This CDR3 has 15 residues. CDR3 sequence (DNA): TGTGCCAGCAGCTTAGTCCCGACAGCAGACTATGGCTACACCTTC. Amino acid sequence: CASSLVPTADYGYTF.

The V gene is TRBV4-3, the J gene TRBJ2-5, with D possibly matching TRBD2 (5 bases). CDR1 LGHNA and CDR2 YSLEER come from the germline V gene. V was clipped by 4 bases and J by 5 bases, with 11 bases between them. The CDR3 runs 13 residues. CDR3 amino acids: CASSLTGKETQYF. In nucleotides, the CDR3 is TGCGCCAGCAGCCTGACGGGGAAGGAGACCCAGTACTTC.

V gene TRBV2 combines with J gene TRBJ2-2; tentative D call: TRBD1 (7 bases). This CDR3 is built from 16 residues. The V and J ends lost 6 bases and 5 bases respectively, with 19 bases between them. In germline, CDR1 is SNHLY, CDR2 FYNNEI. CDR3 in amino acids: CASRKQGGAGTGELFF. CDR3 in DNA: TGTGCCAGCAGGAAGCAGGGGGGCGCAGGTACCGGGGAGCTGTTTTTT.

The chain links TRBV11-3 to TRBJ1-6; the D is unclear. V was shortened by 1 base and J by 7 bases, with 5 bases between the two germline ends. CDR1 is SGHNT and CDR2 is YENEEA in the germline V gene. The CDR3 covers 13 residues. CDR3 sequence (DNA): TGTGCCAGCAGCTTAGCCGACAATTCACCCCTCCACTTT. Translation gives CASSLADNSPLHF.

The chain uses TRBV5-1 and TRBJ2-3; TRBD2 might be the D (6 bases). V was pared by 3 bases and J by 4 bases, with 9 bases between. Germline values: CDR1 SGHRS, CDR2 YFSETQ. The CDR3 spans 13 residues. CDR3 nucleotide sequence: TGCGCCAGCAGCTATGGAGGGGCAGATACGCAGTATTTT. Protein: CASSYGGADTQYF.

The J gene is TRBJ1-5, the V gene TRBV30; 8 bases map to TRBD1. This CDR3 comprises 16 residues. Germline values: CDR1 GTSNPN, CDR2 SVGIG (reference sequence). Trimming cost V 3 bases and J 1 base; bases outside gene matches: 8. CDR3 nucleotides: TGTGCCTGGAGAACTGGGACAGGTGGAAGCAATCAGCCCCAGCATTTT. Encoded protein: CAWRTGTGGSNQPQHF.

The V and J genes are TRBV18 and TRBJ1-2, with TRBD1 matching over 7 bases. V gave up 4 bases and J gave up 1 base; unmatched junction bases: 6. CDR3 length equals 15 residues. Germline values: CDR1 KGHSH, CDR2 LQKENI. CDR3 amino acids: CASSQEGTVNYGYTF. The DNA of the CDR3 is TGTGCCAGCTCACAGGAAGGGACAGTTAACTATGGCTACACCTTC.

This clone was picked up one time. The chain combines TRBV2 with TRBJ2-5; 8 bases align to TRBD1. Losses at the gene ends were 2 bases for V and 5 bases for J; bases not matched to a gene: 7. The CDR3 sequence is 15 residues long. Germline V CDR1 and CDR2: SNHLY, FYNNEI. CDR3 in amino acids: CASSELGQAAETQYF. For the CDR3, the DNA is TGTGCCAGCAGTGAATTGGGACAGGCAGCGGAGACCCAGTACTTC.

This clone was recorded only once. The chain combines TRBV6-5 with TRBJ2-3; 8 bases align to TRBD2. CDR1 MNHEY and CDR2 SVGAGI come from the germline V gene. CDR3 length: 16 residues. V lost 4 bases and J lost 0; bases outside the gene matches: 6. The CDR3 here is CASSLYTSGSTDTQYF. In DNA, the CDR3 is TGTGCCAGCAGTTTATATACTAGCGGTAGCACAGATACGCAGTATTTT.

In this sample, this clone turned up a few times. The CDR3 region has the DNA TGTGCCAGCAGCATAGGGACAGCGGCCCGCTCACCCCTCCACTTT. Translated: CASSIGTAARSPLHF. The V and J genes are TRBV7-9 and TRBJ1-6; 7 bases map to TRBD1. Trimming took 5 bases from V and 10 from J; bases not matched to a gene: 11. In germline, CDR1 is SEHNR, CDR2 FQNEAQ (reference sequence). The CDR3 is 15 residues long.

The chain carries TRBV15 and TRBJ1-1; no clear D gene. Germline V gene sequence: CDR1 LNHNV, CDR2 YYDKDF (reference sequence). The CDR3 loop spans 13 amino acids. Trimming removed 3 bases at V and 5 bases at J, with 10 bases between. CDR3 in amino acids: CATSRDLRTEAFF. In DNA, the CDR3 is TGTGCCACCAGCAGGGATTTACGGACTGAAGCTTTCTTT. The whole variable domain, filled in from reference TRBV15 and TRBJ1-1, reads DAMVIQNPRYQVTQFGKPVTLSCSQTLNHNVMYWYQQKSSQAPKLLFHYYDKDFNNEADTPDNFQSRRPNTSFCFLDIRSPGLGDTAMYLCATSRDLRTEAFFGQGTRLTVV.

The J gene is TRBJ1-5, the V gene TRBV18; 10 bases are shared with TRBD1. The CDR3 length is 14 residues. Germline lookup yields CDR1 KGHSH and CDR2 LQKENI. J gave up 3 bases and V 5 bases, and 1 base lay outside the gene matches. The CDR3 DNA reads as TGTGCCAGCTCAGGACAGGGGGACAATCAGCCCCAGCATTTT. It translates to CASSGQGDNQPQHF. Full variable domain (remainder filled in from reference TRBV18 and TRBJ1-5): NAGVMQNPRHLVRRRGQEARLRCSPMKGHSHVYWYRQLPEEGLKFMVYLQKENIIDESGMPKERFSAEFPKEGPSILRIQQVVRGDSAAYFCASSGQGDNQPQHFGDGTRLSIL.

V gene TRBV10-3 combines with J gene TRBJ2-2; 7 nucleotides align to TRBD2. J gave up 4 bases and V 10 bases, and 6 bases lay outside the gene matches. This CDR3 region has 13 residues. CDR1 is ENHRY, CDR2 SYGVKD, per germline. In nucleotides, the CDR3 is TGTGCCACCCGGGAGGCGAGCACCGGGGAGCTGTTTTTT. Protein: CATREASTGELFF.

The chain has TRBV10-3 and TRBJ2-5; 8 bases are shared with TRBD2. Germline CDR1 and CDR2: ENHRY and SYGVKD. Trimming cost V 9 bases and J 3 bases; bases outside gene matches: 12. CDR3 length: 15 amino acids. In DNA, the CDR3 is TGTGCCATAGGTACTAGCGGCCCTAACAAAGAGACCCAGTACTTC. Amino acids: CAIGTSGPNKETQYF.

The gene calls are TRBV18 and TRBJ2-5; D remains ambiguous. Germline CDR1 reads KGHSH; CDR2 reads LQKENI. The V end was cut by 2 bases, the J end by 1 base, with 8 bases between. The CDR3 is 14 amino acids. The CDR3 protein is CASSPGVPQETQYF. The CDR3, as DNA: TGTGCCAGCTCACCAGGGGTTCCCCAAGAGACCCAGTACTTC. Looking up the rest from reference TRBV18 and TRBJ2-5 gives the full variable domain: NAGVMQNPRHLVRRRGQEARLRCSPMKGHSHVYWYRQLPEEGLKFMVYLQKENIIDESGMPKERFSAEFPKEGPSILRIQQVVRGDSAAYFCASSPGVPQETQYFGPGTRLLVL.

The V gene is TRBV7-9, the J gene TRBJ1-1; D is ambiguous. This CDR3 has 13 residues. V lost 5 bases and J lost 1, with 8 bases in between. Germline CDR1 is SEHNR and CDR2 is FQNEAQ (reference sequence). The CDR3 nucleotides are TGTGCCAGCAGCCGCCAAGAGAACACTGAAGCTTTCTTT. As protein: CASSRQENTEAFF. The full variable domain, in which reference TRBV7-9 and TRBJ1-1 provide the parts outside the CDR3, is DTGVSQNPRHKITKRGQNVTFRCDPISEHNRLYWYRQTLGQGPEFLTYFQNEAQLEKSRLLSDRFSAERPKGSFSTLEIQRTEQGDSAMYLCASSRQENTEAFFGQGTRLTVV.

V gene TRBV3-1 (or the pseudogene TRBV3-2) combines with J gene TRBJ2-6; tentatively, D is TRBD2 (7 bases). From germline, CDR1 is LGHDT and CDR2 YNNKEL (reference sequence). Trimming took 8 bases from V and 0 from J, leaving 17 bases between them. The CDR3 has 17 amino acids. The CDR3 DNA is TGTGCCAGCGCCCTCGGGGCGGGGGCCTCTGGGGCCAACGTCCTGACTTTC. Amino acid sequence: CASALGAGASGANVLTF.